These 5 T cell receptor beta chains were sequenced from one sample in a study of shared clonotypes between healthy human individuals. The method was immunoSEQ multiplex PCR; TCRdb's version includes in-frame clones alone and lacks a portion of them. The profile covers about 1.1 million clones, with approximately 80% appearing a single time and under 0.6% taken by the ten largest. The sequencing sample was made of memory CD4+ T cells from PBMCs. Subset described: CD45RA-negative fraction. These receptors were taken from a man aged 18 to 30 in good health. Some clones in this sample may be carry-over from other donors' samples.

The chain carries TRBV11-3 and TRBJ2-3; 15 nucleotides align to TRBD2. J gave up 0 bases and V 5 bases, and 9 bases lay outside the gene matches. This CDR3 spans 19 amino acids. CDR1 is SGHNT, CDR2 YENEEA, per germline. The CDR3 DNA follows: TGTGCCAGCAGCCGAGGACTAGCGGGAGGGTCTCCTAGCACAGATACGCAGTATTTT. Amino acid sequence: CASSRGLAGGSPSTDTQYF.

In this sample, this clone turned up once. The chain combines TRBV1 with TRBJ2-3. TRBV1 has pseudogene status. The CDR3 length is 21 residues. CDR3 coding DNA: TGCACCAGCAACCCAAGATTAATCTTGACCCAAAGGGGGGAACGCACAGATACGCAGTATTTT. This sequence encodes CTSNPRLILTQRGERTDTQYF.

The chain has TRBV4-1 and TRBJ2-5; 11 bases agree with TRBD2. Per the germline V gene, CDR1 is MGHRA and CDR2 is YSYEKL. The CDR3 spans 15 residues. Unmatched junction bases numbered 4, after V lost 5 bases and J lost 2 bases. The CDR3 DNA reads TGCGCCAGCAGCTTAGCGGGAGGGCCTCAAGAGACCCAGTACTTC. As protein: CASSLAGGPQETQYF.

The V call is TRBV6-6, the J call TRBJ1-5; TRBD1 might be the D (5 bases). The CDR3 length is 14 residues. V was clipped by 6 bases and J by 4 bases, with 13 bases between them. Looked up from germline, CDR1 is MNHNY and CDR2 is SVGAGI (reference sequence). The CDR3 sequence is CASRPGTANQPQHF. The CDR3 bases are TGTGCCAGCAGACCCGGGACGGCGAATCAGCCCCAGCATTTT.

This clone was found a few times. The V and J genes are TRBV2 and TRBJ2-1; D is perhaps TRBD1 (5 bases). V was shortened by 4 bases and J by 6 bases, with 13 bases between the two germline ends. Germline values: CDR1 SNHLY, CDR2 FYNNEI. The CDR3 consists of 14 residues. CDR3: CASSAQGVSNEQFF. The CDR3 DNA reads TGTGCCAGCAGTGCCCAGGGTGTCAGCAATGAGCAGTTCTTC.